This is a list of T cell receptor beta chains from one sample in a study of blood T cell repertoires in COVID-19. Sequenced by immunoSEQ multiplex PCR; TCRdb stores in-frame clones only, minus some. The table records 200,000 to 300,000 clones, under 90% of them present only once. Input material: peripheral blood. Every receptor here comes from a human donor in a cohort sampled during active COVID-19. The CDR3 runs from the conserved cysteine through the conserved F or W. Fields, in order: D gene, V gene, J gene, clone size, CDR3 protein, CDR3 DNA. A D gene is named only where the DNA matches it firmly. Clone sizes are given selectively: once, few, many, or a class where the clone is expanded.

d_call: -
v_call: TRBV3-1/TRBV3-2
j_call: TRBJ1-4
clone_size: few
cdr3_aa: CASSQDYGGIQEKLFF
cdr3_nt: TGTGCCAGCAGCCAAGATTACGGCGGGATACAAGAAAAACTGTTTTTT

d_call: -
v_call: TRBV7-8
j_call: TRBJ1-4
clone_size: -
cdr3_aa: CASSLWVGRSEKLFF
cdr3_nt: TGTGCCAGCAGCTTATGGGTGGGGCGAAGTGAAAAACTGTTTTTT

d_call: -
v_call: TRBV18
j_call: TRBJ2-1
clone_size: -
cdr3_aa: CASSPIQISYNEQFF
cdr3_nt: TGTGCCAGCTCACCAATACAGATCTCCTACAATGAGCAGTTCTTC

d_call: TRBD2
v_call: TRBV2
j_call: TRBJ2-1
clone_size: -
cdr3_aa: CASGRAPYNEQFF
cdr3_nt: TGTGCCAGCGGGAGGGCCCCCTACAATGAGCAGTTCTTC

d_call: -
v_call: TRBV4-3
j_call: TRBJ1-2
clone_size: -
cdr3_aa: CASSSDIYGYTF
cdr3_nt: TGCGCCAGCAGCTCTGACATCTATGGCTACACCTTC

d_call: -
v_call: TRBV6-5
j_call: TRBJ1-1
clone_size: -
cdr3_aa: CASHQTLVNTEAFF
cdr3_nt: TGTGCCAGCCATCAGACACTCGTGAACACTGAAGCTTTCTTT

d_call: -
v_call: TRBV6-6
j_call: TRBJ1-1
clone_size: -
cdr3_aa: CASTPGGLNTEAFF
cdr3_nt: TGTGCCAGCACTCCGGGGGGGTTGAACACTGAAGCTTTCTTT

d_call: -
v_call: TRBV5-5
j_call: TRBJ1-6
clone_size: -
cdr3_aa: CASSLELGSSYNSPLHF
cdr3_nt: TGTGCCAGCAGCTTGGAGTTAGGGAGCTCCTATAATTCACCCCTCCACTTT

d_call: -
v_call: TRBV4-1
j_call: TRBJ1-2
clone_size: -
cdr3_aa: CASSQGAGGYGYTF
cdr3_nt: TGCGCCAGCAGCCAAGGTGCGGGGGGGTATGGCTACACCTTC

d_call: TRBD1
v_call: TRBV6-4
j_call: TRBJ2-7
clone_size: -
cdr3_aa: CASSDFGTGGRGVSYEQYF
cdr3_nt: TGTGCCAGCAGTGATTTTGGGACAGGGGGCAGAGGGGTCTCGTACGAGCAGTACTTC

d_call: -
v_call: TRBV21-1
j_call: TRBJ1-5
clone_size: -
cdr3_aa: CASSPPDRVEHSAQHF
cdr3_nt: TGTGCCAGCAGCCCCCCCGACAGGGTAGAGCACTCAGCCCAGCATTTT

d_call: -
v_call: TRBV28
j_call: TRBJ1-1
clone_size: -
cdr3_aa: CASSSTGKTEAFF
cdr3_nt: TGTGCCAGCAGTTCTACAGGGAAGACTGAAGCTTTCTTT

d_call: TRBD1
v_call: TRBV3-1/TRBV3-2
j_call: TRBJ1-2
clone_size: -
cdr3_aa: CASSQIGQGYGYTF
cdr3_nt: TGTGCCAGCAGCCAGATAGGACAGGGTTATGGCTACACCTTC

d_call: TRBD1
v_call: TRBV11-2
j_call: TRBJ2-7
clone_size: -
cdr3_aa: CASSLAGQGFNEQYF
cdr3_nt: TGTGCCAGCAGCTTAGCAGGACAGGGGTTTAATGAGCAGTACTTC

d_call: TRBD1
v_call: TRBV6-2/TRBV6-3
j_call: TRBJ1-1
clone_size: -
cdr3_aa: CASSYYTGGENTEAFF
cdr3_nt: TGTGCCAGCAGTTACTATACAGGGGGCGAGAACACTGAAGCTTTCTTT

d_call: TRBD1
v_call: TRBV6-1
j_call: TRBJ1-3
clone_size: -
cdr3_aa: CASSETRTGTGNTIYF
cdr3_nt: TGTGCCAGCAGTGAAACCCGGACAGGTACGGGAAACACCATATATTTT

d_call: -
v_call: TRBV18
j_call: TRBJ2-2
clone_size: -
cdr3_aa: CASSPNLGRDTGELFF
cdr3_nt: TGTGCCAGCTCACCAAACCTGGGCAGGGACACCGGGGAGCTGTTTTTT

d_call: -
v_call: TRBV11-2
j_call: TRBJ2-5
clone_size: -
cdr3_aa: CASSFLRGGTETQYF
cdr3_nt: TGTGCCAGCAGCTTTTTAAGGGGGGGGACGGAGACCCAGTACTTC

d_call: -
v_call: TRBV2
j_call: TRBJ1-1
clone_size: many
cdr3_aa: CASSVRGPNTEAFF
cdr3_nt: TGTGCCAGCAGTGTCAGGGGCCCTAACACTGAAGCTTTCTTT

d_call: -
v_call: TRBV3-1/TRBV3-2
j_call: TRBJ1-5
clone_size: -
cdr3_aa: CASSQASGNQPQHF
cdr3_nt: TGTGCCAGCAGCCAAGCCTCGGGGAATCAGCCCCAGCATTTT

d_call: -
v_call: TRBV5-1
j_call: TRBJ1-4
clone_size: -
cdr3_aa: CASRGSTNEKLFF
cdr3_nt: TGCGCCAGCCGAGGCTCAACTAATGAAAAACTGTTTTTT

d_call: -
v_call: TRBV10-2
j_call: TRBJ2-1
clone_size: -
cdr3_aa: CASSVDSQGINEQFF
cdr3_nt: TGCGCCAGCAGTGTAGACAGTCAAGGTATCAATGAGCAGTTCTTC

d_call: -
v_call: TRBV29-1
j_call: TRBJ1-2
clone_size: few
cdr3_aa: CSVAGSSYGYTF
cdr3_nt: TGCAGCGTTGCTGGCTCGTCGTACGGCTACACCTTC

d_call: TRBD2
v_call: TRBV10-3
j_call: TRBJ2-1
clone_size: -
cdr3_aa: CAISDPGSGRDEQFF
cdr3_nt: TGTGCCATCAGTGACCCGGGGAGCGGGAGGGATGAGCAGTTCTTC

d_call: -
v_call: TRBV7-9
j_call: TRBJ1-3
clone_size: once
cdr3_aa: CASSREGRISGNTIYF
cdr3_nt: TGTGCCAGCAGCCGCGAGGGCAGGATCTCTGGAAACACCATATATTTT

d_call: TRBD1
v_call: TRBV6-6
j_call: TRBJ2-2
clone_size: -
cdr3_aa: CASSSGQGLTGELFF
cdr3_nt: TGTGCCAGCAGTTCGGGACAGGGGCTCACCGGGGAGCTGTTTTTT

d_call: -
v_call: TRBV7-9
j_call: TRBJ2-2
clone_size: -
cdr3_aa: CASPRREYHTGELFF
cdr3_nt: TGTGCCAGCCCTAGGAGGGAGTATCACACCGGGGAGCTGTTTTTT

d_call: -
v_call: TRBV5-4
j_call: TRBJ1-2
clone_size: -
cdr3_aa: CASSLDRGGYTF
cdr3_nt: TGTGCCAGCAGCTTGGACAGAGGGGGCTACACCTTC

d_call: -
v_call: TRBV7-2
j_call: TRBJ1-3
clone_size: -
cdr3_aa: CASSPGQILTGNTIYF
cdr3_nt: TGTGCCAGCAGCCCCGGACAAATTCTCACTGGAAACACCATATATTTT

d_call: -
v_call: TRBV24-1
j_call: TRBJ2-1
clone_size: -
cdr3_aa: CATSDLPLAGPITYNEQFF
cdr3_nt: TGTGCCACCAGTGATTTGCCCTTGGCTGGGCCGATAACCTACAATGAGCAGTTCTTC

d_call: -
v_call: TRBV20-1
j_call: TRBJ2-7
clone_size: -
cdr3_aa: CSASGSYEQYF
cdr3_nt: TGCAGTGCTTCCGGTAGCTACGAGCAGTACTTC

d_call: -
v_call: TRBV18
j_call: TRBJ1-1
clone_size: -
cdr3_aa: CASSSGWGAEAFF
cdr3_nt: TGTGCCAGCTCATCCGGCTGGGGCGCTGAAGCTTTCTTT

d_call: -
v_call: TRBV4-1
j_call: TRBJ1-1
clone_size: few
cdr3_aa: CASSPQLNTEAFF
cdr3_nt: TGCGCCAGCAGCCCACAGCTGAACACTGAAGCTTTCTTT

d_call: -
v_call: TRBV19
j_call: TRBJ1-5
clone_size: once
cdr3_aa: CASSIQEGGQPQHF
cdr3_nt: TGTGCCAGTAGTATACAGGAAGGGGGACAGCCCCAGCATTTT

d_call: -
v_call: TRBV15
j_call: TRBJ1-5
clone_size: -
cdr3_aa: CATRGAYSNQPQHF
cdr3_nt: TGTGCCACCAGGGGGGCTTATAGCAATCAGCCCCAGCATTTT

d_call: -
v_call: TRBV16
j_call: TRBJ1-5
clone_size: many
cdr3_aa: CASSQWGPGGNQPQHF
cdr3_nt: TGTGCCAGCAGCCAATGGGGCCCAGGGGGCAATCAGCCCCAGCATTTT

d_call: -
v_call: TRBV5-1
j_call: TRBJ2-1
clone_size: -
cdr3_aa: CASSLGGSSYNEQFF
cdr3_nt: TGCGCCAGCAGCTTGGGTGGGAGCTCCTACAATGAGCAGTTCTTC

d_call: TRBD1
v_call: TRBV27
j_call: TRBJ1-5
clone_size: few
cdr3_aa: CATSSGTGGIRPQHF
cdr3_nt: TGTGCCACCAGTAGTGGGACAGGGGGTATAAGGCCCCAGCATTTT

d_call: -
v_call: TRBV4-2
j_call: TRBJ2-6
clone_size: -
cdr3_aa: CASSQSIRGSGANVLTF
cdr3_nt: TGTGCCAGCAGCCAAAGTATCAGGGGCTCTGGGGCCAACGTCCTGACTTTC

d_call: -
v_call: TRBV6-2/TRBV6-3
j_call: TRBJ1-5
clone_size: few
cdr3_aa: CASSYGFRGMSNQPQHF
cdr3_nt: TGTGCCAGCAGTTACGGATTCCGGGGTATGAGCAATCAGCCCCAGCATTTT

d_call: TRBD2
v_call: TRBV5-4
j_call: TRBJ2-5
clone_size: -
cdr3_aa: CASSFGSIGLAGAQETQYF
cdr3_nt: TGTGCCAGCAGCTTTGGCAGCATAGGGCTGGCGGGAGCTCAAGAGACCCAGTACTTC

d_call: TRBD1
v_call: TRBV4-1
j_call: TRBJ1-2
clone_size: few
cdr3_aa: CASSQGFSGGYGYTF
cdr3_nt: TGCGCCAGCAGCCAAGGGTTCTCAGGGGGCTATGGCTACACCTTC

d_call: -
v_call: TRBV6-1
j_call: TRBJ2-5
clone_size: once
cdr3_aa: CASSERQETQYF
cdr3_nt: TGTGCCAGCAGTGAGAGACAAGAGACCCAGTACTTC

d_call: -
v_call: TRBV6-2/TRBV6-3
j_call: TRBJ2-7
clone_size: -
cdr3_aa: CASSYVVGSSYEQYF
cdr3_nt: TGTGCCAGCAGTTACGTAGTGGGGAGCTCCTACGAGCAGTACTTC

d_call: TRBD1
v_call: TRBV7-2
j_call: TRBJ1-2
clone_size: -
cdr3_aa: CASSTRTGSYGYTF
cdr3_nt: TGTGCCAGCAGCACCCGGACAGGGTCCTATGGCTACACCTTC

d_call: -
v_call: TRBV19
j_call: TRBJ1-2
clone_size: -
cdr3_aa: CGSGGWNYGYTF
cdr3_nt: TGTGGGTCGGGGGGTTGGAACTATGGCTACACCTTC

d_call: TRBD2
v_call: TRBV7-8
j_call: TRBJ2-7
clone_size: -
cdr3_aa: CASSLTSGVNYEQYF
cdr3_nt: TGTGCCAGCAGCTTGACTAGCGGGGTAAACTACGAGCAGTACTTC

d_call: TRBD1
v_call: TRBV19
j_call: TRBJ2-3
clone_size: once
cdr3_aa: CASSIGQGPLGTQYF
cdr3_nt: TGTGCCAGTAGCATAGGACAGGGCCCTCTTGGTACGCAGTATTTT

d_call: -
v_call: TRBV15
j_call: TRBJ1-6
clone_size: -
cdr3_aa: CATSSEDRLANSPLHF
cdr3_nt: TGTGCCACCAGCAGTGAAGACAGGCTGGCCAATTCACCCCTCCACTTT

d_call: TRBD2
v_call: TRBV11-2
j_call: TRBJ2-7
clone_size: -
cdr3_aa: CASSIDYSGGAYEQYF
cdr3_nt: TGTGCCAGCAGCATAGATTATAGCGGGGGGGCGTACGAGCAGTACTTC